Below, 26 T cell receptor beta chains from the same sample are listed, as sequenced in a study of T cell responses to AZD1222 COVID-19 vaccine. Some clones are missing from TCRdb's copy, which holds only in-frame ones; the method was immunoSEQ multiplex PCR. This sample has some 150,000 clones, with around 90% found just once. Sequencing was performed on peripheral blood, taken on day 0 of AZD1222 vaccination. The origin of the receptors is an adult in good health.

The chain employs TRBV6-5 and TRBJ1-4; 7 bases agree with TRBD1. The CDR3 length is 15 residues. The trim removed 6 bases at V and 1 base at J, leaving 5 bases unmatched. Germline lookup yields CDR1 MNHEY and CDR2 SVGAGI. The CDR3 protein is CASSPRTGTNEKLFF. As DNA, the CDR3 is TGTGCCAGCAGCCCCCGGACAGGAACTAATGAAAAACTGTTTTTT.

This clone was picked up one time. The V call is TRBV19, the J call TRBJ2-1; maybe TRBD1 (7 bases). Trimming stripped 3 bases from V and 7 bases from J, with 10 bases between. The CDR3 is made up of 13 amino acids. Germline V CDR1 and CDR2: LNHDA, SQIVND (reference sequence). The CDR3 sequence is CASSIQGGNEQFF. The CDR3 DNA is TGTGCCAGTAGTATTCAGGGGGGAAATGAGCAGTTCTTC. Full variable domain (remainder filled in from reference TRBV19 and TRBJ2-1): DGGITQSPKYLFRKEGQNVTLSCEQNLNHDAMYWYRQDPGQGLRLIYYSQIVNDFQKGDIAEGYSVSREKKESFPLTVTSAQKNPTAFYLCASSIQGGNEQFFGPGTRLTVL.

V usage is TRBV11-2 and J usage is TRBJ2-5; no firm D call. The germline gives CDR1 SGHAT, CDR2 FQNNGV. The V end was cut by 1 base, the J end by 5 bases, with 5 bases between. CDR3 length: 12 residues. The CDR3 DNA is TGTGCCAGCAGCTTAGGGGCGGAGACCCAGTACTTC. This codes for CASSLGAETQYF.

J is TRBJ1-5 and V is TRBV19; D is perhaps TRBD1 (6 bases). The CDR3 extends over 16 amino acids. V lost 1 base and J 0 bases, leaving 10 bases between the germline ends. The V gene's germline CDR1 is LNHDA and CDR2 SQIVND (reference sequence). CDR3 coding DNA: TGTGCCAGTAGTATAGGAGGGGGTCTTAGCAATCAGCCCCAGCATTTT. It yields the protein CASSIGGGLSNQPQHF.

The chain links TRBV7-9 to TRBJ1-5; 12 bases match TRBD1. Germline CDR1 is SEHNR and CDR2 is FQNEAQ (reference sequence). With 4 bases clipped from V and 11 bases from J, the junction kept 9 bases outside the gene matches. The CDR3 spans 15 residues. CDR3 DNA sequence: TGTGCCAGCAGCTCGGGGACAGGGGGCGGTGTTGCCCAGCATTTT. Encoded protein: CASSSGTGGGVAQHF. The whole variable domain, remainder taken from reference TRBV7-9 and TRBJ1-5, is DTGVSQNPRHKITKRGQNVTFRCDPISEHNRLYWYRQTLGQGPEFLTYFQNEAQLEKSRLLSDRFSAERPKGSFSTLEIQRTEQGDSAMYLCASSSGTGGGVAQHFGDGTRLSIL.

DNA of the CDR3: TGTGCCAGCAGTCCTTACTCCGGGACAGGGGGATTCTCCTACGAGCAGTACTTC. Translated: CASSPYSGTGGFSYEQYF. The chain has TRBV27 and TRBJ2-7; 11 bases are a match to TRBD1. The CDR3 length is 18 residues. V gave up 5 bases and J gave up 0 bases; unmatched junction bases: 12. Germline V lookup: CDR1 MNHEY, CDR2 SMNVEV (reference sequence).

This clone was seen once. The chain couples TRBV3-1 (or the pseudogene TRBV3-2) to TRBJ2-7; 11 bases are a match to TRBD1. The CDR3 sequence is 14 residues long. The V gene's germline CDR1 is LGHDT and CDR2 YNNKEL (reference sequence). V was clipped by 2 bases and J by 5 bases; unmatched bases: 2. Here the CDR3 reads CASSQRTGGHEQYF. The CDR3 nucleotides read TGTGCCAGCAGCCAACGGACAGGGGGCCACGAGCAGTACTTC.

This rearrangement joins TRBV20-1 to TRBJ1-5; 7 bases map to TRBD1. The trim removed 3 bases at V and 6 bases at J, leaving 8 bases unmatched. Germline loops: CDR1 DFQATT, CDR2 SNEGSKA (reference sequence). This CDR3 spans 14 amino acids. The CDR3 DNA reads TGCAGTGCTAGTGGCAGGGGGTTGGGTCAGCCCCAGCATTTT. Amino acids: CSASGRGLGQPQHF.

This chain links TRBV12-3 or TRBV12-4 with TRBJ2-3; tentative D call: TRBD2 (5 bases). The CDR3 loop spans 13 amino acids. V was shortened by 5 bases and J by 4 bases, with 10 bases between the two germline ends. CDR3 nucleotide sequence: TGTGCCAGCAGTCGGACTCTTTCAGATACGCAGTATTTT. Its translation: CASSRTLSDTQYF.

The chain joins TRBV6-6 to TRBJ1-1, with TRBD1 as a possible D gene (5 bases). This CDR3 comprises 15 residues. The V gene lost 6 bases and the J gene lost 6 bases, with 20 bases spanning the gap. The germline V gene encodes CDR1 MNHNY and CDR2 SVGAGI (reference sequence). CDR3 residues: CASRFSGTAPPEAFF. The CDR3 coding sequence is TGTGCCAGCAGGTTTTCCGGGACGGCTCCCCCTGAAGCTTTCTTT.

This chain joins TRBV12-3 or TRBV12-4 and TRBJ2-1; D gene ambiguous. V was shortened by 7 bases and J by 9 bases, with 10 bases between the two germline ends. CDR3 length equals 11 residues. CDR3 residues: CASTIGSEQFF. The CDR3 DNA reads TGTGCCAGCACCATCGGAAGTGAGCAGTTCTTC.

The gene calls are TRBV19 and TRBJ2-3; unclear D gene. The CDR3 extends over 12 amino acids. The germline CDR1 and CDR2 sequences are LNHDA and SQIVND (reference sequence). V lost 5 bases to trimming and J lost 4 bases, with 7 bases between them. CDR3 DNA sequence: TGTGCCAGTAGTTTCGGCGCAGATACGCAGTATTTT. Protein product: CASSFGADTQYF.

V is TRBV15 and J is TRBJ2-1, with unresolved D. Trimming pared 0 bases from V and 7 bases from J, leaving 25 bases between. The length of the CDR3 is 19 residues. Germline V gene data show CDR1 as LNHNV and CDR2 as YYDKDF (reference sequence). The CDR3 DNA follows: TGTGCCACCAGCAGAGATCTCAGAGGAGACCCAAGGTCCAAAAATGAGCAGTTCTTC. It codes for CATSRDLRGDPRSKNEQFF.

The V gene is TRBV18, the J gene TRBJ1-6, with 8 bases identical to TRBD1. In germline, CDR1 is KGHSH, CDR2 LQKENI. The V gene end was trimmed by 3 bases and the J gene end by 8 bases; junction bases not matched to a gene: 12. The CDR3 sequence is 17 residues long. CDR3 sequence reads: CASSPRTGRDVYSPLHF. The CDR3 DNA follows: TGTGCCAGCTCACCCCGGACAGGGAGGGATGTTTATTCACCCCTCCACTTT.

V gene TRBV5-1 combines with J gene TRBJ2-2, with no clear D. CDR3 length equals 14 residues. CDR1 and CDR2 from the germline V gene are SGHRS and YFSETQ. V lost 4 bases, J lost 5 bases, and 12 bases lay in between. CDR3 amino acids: CASSLQTLTGELFF. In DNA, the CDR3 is TGCGCCAGCAGCCTCCAGACACTGACCGGGGAGCTGTTTTTT.

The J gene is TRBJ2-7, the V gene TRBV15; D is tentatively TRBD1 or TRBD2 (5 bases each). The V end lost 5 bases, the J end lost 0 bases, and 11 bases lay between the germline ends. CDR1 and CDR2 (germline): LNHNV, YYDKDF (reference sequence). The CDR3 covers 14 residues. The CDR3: CATSPRDVSYEQYF. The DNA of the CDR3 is TGTGCCACCAGCCCCCGGGACGTCTCCTACGAGCAGTACTTC.

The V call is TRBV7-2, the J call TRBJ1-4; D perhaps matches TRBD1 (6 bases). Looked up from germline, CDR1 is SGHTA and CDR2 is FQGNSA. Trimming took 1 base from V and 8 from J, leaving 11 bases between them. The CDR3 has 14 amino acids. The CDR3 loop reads CASSLVVTGEKLFF. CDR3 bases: TGTGCCAGCAGCTTAGTCGTCACAGGGGAAAAACTGTTTTTT.

CDR3: CASSLTVENTIYF. The CDR3 DNA reads as TGTGCCAGCAGCTTGACAGTTGAGAACACCATATATTTT. This rearrangement joins TRBV7-6 to TRBJ1-3, with TRBD1 as a possible D gene (5 bases). Germline CDR1 and CDR2: SGHVS and FNYEAQ. The CDR3 spans 13 residues. V gave up 3 bases and J gave up 7 bases, with 10 bases separating them.

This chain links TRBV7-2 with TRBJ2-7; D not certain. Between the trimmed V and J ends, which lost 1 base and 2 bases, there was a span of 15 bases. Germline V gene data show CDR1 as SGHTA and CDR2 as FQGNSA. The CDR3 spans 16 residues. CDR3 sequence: CASSLGLSHGPYEQYF. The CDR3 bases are TGTGCCAGCAGCTTAGGATTGTCTCATGGGCCCTACGAGCAGTACTTC.

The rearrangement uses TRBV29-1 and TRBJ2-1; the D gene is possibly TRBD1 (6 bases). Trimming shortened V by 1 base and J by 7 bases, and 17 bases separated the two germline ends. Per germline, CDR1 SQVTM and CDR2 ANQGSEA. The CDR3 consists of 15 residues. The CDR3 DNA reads TGCAGCGTTGAAGGGGTCGATGGGACAAGAAATGAGCAGTTCTTC. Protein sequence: CSVEGVDGTRNEQFF.

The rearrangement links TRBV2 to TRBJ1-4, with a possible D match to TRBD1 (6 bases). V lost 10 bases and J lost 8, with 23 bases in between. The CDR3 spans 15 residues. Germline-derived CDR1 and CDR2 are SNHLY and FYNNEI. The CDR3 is CATTSAGAGAEKLFF. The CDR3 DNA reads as TGTGCCACTACCAGCGCAGGGGCGGGAGCCGAAAAACTGTTTTTT.

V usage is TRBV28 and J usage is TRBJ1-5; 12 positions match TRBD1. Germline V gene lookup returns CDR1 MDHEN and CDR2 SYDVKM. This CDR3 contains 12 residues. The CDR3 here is CAGQGARQPQHF. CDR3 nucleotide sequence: TGTGCGGGACAGGGGGCGAGGCAGCCCCAGCATTTT.

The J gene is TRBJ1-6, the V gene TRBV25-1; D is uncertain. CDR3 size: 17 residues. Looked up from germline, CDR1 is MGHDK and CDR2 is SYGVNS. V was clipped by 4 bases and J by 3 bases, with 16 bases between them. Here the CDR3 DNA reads TGTGCCAGCAGTGGGGCGTCTGGGAGCGTCTATAATTCACCCCTCCACTTT. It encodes CASSGASGSVYNSPLHF. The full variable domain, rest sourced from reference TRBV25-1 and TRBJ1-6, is EADIYQTPRYLVIGTGKKITLECSQTMGHDKMYWYQQDPGMELHLIHYSYGVNSTEKGDLSSESTVSRIRTEHFPLTLESARPSHTSQYLCASSGASGSVYNSPLHFGNGTRLTVT.

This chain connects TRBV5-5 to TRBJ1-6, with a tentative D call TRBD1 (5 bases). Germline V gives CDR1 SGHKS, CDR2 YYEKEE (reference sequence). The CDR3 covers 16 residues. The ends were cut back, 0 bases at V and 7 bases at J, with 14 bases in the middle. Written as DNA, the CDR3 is TGTGCCAGCAGCTTGGGCCGGACCGGGGGGAATTCACCCCTCCACTTT. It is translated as CASSLGRTGGNSPLHF.

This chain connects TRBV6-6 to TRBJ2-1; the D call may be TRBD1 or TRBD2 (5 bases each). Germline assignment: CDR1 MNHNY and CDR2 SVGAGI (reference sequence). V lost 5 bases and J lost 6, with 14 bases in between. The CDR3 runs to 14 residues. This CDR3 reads CASSPWGPINEQFF. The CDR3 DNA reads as TGTGCCAGCAGTCCTTGGGGACCAATCAATGAGCAGTTCTTC.

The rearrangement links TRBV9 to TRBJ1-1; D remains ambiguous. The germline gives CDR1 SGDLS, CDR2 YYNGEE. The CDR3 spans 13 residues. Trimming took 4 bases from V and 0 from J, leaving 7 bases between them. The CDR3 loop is CASSTGLNTEAFF. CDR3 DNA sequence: TGTGCCAGCAGCACGGGATTGAACACTGAAGCTTTCTTT.